This T cell receptor beta chain was sequenced in a study of response to subunit inactivated influenza vaccine. TCRdb reprocessed the RT-PCR reads with MiXCR, giving one entry per CDR3 protein. There are under 850,000 distinct CDR3 sequences in the sample; roughly 18% occur only once, and about a tenth lies in the top ten. Study results and caveats: Few new T cells, the authors suggested, are recruited by each seasonal influenza vaccination.

Notes on this clonotype: Its antigen is unidentified.

J gave up 8 bases and V 5 bases, and 20 bases lay outside the gene matches. The CDR3 totals 19 residues. The chain is built from TRBV12-3 or TRBV12-4 and TRBJ2-3; 12 bases align to TRBD2. This sample comprised PBMCs from blood, obtained 5 days after vaccination. The sequence came from a man aged 45-65 years who received an inactivated influenza vaccine. Written as DNA, the CDR3 is TGTGCCAGCAGTCCCCATCGGGCGCGGCTAGCGGGGGGGCCTAGTACGCAGTATTTT. This translates into CASSPHRARLAGGPSTQYF.